This passage covers 23 T cell receptor beta chains from one sample sequenced in a study of response to subunit inactivated influenza vaccine. From the RT-PCR reads, TCRdb called clonotypes with MiXCR, one entry per CDR3 protein. The sample includes under 850,000 distinct CDR3 sequences, about 18% of them seen just once. Sequenced here: PBMCs from blood, sampled around 5 days after vaccination. The receptors originated from a man aged 45-65 years who received an inactivated influenza vaccine.

The sample holds many counts of this clonotype. Sequence at one end of the junction differs from germline and may be a read error. J is TRBJ2-2 and V is TRBV12-3 or TRBV12-4, with 11 bases aligning to TRBD2. This CDR3 is 15 amino acids long. The CDR3: CASSLAGGNTGELFF. The CDR3 DNA reads as TGTGCCAGCAGTCTAGCGGGAGGAAACACCGGGGAGCTGTTTTTT.

The chain combines TRBV20-1 with TRBJ2-1; TRBD2 agrees at 7 bases. V gave up 1 base and J gave up 0 bases; unmatched junction bases: 18. This CDR3 spans 20 amino acids. Germline CDR1 and CDR2: DFQATT and SNEGSKA (reference sequence). The CDR3 sequence: CSARGGTGGSTPTSYNEQFF. The CDR3 DNA sequence: TGCAGTGCTAGAGGAGGGACGGGAGGATCAACCCCGACCTCCTACAATGAGCAGTTCTTC.

The rearrangement links TRBV10-3 to TRBJ1-6; no reliable D call. Trimming removed 3 bases from V and 9 bases from J, with 9 bases in between. CDR1 ENHRY and CDR2 SYGVKD come from the germline V gene. The CDR3 length is 13 residues. The CDR3: CAISDEGSSPLHF. CDR3 nucleotide sequence: TGTGCCATCAGTGACGAGGGCTCTTCACCCCTCCACTTT.

This clonotype was seen a few times. This chain links TRBV3-1 with TRBJ2-1, with 8 bases matching TRBD2. The germline CDR1 and CDR2 sequences are LGHDT and YNNKEL (reference sequence). The length of the CDR3 is 16 residues. V lost 1 base and J lost 5; bases outside the gene matches: 7. The CDR3 nucleotides read TGTGCCAGCAGCCAAGTGGGTAGCGGGGTGAACAATGAGCAGTTCTTC. It codes for CASSQVGSGVNNEQFF.

The rearrangement links TRBV20-1 to TRBJ1-4; tentatively, D is TRBD1 (6 bases). V lost 3 bases and J 8 bases, leaving 19 bases between the germline ends. The CDR3 runs to 15 residues. Germline loops: CDR1 DFQATT, CDR2 SNEGSKA (reference sequence). The CDR3 DNA sequence: TGCAGTGCTAGCCCCGGACAGATTTTTCGGGAAAAACTGTTTTTT. This codes for CSASPGQIFREKLFF.

A word on this clonotype: A junction end diverges from the germline sequence, so it may reflect a read error. The chain carries TRBV12-3 or TRBV12-4 and TRBJ2-3, with 7 bases identical to TRBD2. This CDR3 has 17 residues. The CDR3 bases are TGTGTCAGCAGTTCCCAGATCTCAGCCGCGGGGGAAGATACGCAGTATTTT. Its protein is CVSSSQISAAGEDTQYF.

V is TRBV7-2 and J is TRBJ2-7, with 10 positions matching TRBD1. The length of the CDR3 is 15 residues. The germline V gene encodes CDR1 SGHTA and CDR2 FQGNSA. V dropped 4 bases and J dropped 5; count of bases not matched to a gene: 8. CDR3 loop: CASSSRTGGLDEQYF. The CDR3 nucleotides are TGTGCCAGCAGCTCCAGGACAGGGGGACTCGACGAGCAGTACTTC.

This clonotype was found a few times. V and J are TRBV20-1 and TRBJ1-1; D is uncertain. Germline values: CDR1 DFQATT, CDR2 SNEGSKA (reference sequence). This CDR3 contains 12 residues. The V end lost 1 base, the J end lost 11 bases, and 14 bases lay between the germline ends. CDR3 bases: TGCAGTGCTAGAGGGCAGGCACAGAGGGCTTTCTTT. It translates to CSARGQAQRAFF.

The chain employs TRBV7-9 and TRBJ2-1; TRBD2 matches at 7 bases. Trimming removed 7 bases from V and 7 bases from J; junction bases left unmatched: 7. Germline V gives CDR1 SEHNR, CDR2 FQNEAQ (reference sequence). CDR3 length equals 13 residues. CDR3 sequence: CASTVTGRNEQFF. CDR3 sequence (DNA): TGTGCCAGCACCGTCACCGGGAGGAATGAGCAGTTCTTC. The full variable domain, in which reference TRBV7-9 and TRBJ2-1 provide the parts outside the CDR3, is DTGVSQNPRHKITKRGQNVTFRCDPISEHNRLYWYRQTLGQGPEFLTYFQNEAQLEKSRLLSDRFSAERPKGSFSTLEIQRTEQGDSAMYLCASTVTGRNEQFFGPGTRLTVL.

The chain joins TRBV3-1 to TRBJ2-7; no reliable D call. Trimming left V 1 base short and J 6 bases short, with 10 bases between. Germline V lookup: CDR1 LGHDT, CDR2 YNNKEL (reference sequence). This CDR3 spans 13 amino acids. CDR3 residues: CASSQGLDGEQYF. The DNA for the CDR3 is TGTGCCAGCAGCCAAGGGCTAGATGGCGAGCAGTACTTC.

J is TRBJ1-2 and V is TRBV10-3, with D unresolved. The CDR3 is 14 residues long. Deletions cut 0 bases from V and 2 bases from J, with 7 bases between. Germline V CDR1 and CDR2: ENHRY, SYGVKD. CDR3 bases: TGTGCCATCAGTGAGTCTGGCGGAAACTATGGCTACACCTTC. Protein product: CAISESGGNYGYTF.

This chain connects TRBV16 to TRBJ1-6, with D uncertain. This CDR3 comprises 15 residues. Trimming removed 1 base from V and 6 bases from J, with 10 bases in between. Looked up from germline, CDR1 is KGHSY and CDR2 is FQNENV. The CDR3: CASSQLVSTNSPLHF. The CDR3 region has the DNA TGTGCCAGCAGCCAATTGGTCAGTACTAATTCACCCCTCCACTTT.

The CDR3 is CASSFGRDNEQYF. The DNA of the CDR3 is TGTGCCAGCAGCTTCGGCAGGGACAACGAGCAGTACTTC. The genes are TRBV5-5 and TRBJ2-7; weak D call: TRBD1 (6 bases). Germline V CDR1 and CDR2: SGHKS, YYEKEE (reference sequence). CDR3 size: 13 residues. Trimming stripped 2 bases from V and 5 bases from J, with 11 bases between.

This clonotype came up a few times. This sequence joins TRBV7-2 and TRBJ1-5; D remains unclear. Trimming removed 0 bases from V and 0 bases from J, with 6 bases in between. Germline V gives CDR1 SGHTA, CDR2 FQGNSA. This CDR3 spans 15 amino acids. CDR3 protein: CASSLAWVSNQPQHF. The CDR3 nucleotides are TGTGCCAGCAGCTTAGCTTGGGTTAGCAATCAGCCCCAGCATTTT.

The chain joins TRBV12-3 or TRBV12-4 to TRBJ2-7; D gene unclear. Between the trimmed V and J ends, which lost 3 bases and 2 bases, there was a span of 14 bases. This CDR3 is 15 amino acids long. CDR3 in amino acids: CASSFGSSMAYEQYF. In nucleotides, the CDR3 is TGTGCCAGCAGTTTTGGCAGTAGCATGGCCTACGAGCAGTACTTC.

V and J are TRBV20-1 and TRBJ2-4; TRBD2 might be the D (6 bases). V was trimmed by 3 bases and J by 0 bases, leaving 12 bases between them. This CDR3 spans 15 amino acids. From germline, CDR1 is DFQATT and CDR2 SNEGSKA (reference sequence). The CDR3 here is CSASLGRLAKNIQYF. In nucleotides, the CDR3 is TGCAGTGCTAGTCTCGGGAGACTAGCCAAAAACATTCAGTACTTC.

The chain has TRBV2 and TRBJ2-7; 7 bases align to TRBD1. This CDR3 region has 13 residues. Germline trimming cut 6 bases from V and 5 bases from J; bases unmatched to any gene: 7. Germline values: CDR1 SNHLY, CDR2 FYNNEI. CDR3 DNA: TGTGCCAGCAGAGACAGGGAGAGGGACGAGCAGTACTTC. Translated, it gives CASRDRERDEQYF.

In its sample, this clonotype was seen a few times. CDR3 residues: CATSGGRQETQYF. In DNA form, the CDR3 reads TGCGCCACTAGCGGGGGGAGACAAGAGACCCAGTACTTC. This chain joins TRBV5-1 and TRBJ2-5; 11 nucleotides align to TRBD2. This CDR3 contains 13 residues. Germline lookup yields CDR1 SGHRS and CDR2 YFSETQ. With 9 bases clipped from V and 2 bases from J, the junction kept 3 bases outside the gene matches.

This clonotype was seen a handful of times. J is TRBJ1-2 and V is TRBV20-1; D is possibly TRBD1 (5 bases). CDR3 length equals 14 residues. Germline loops: CDR1 DFQATT, CDR2 SNEGSKA (reference sequence). V was clipped by 0 bases and J by 4 bases, with 12 bases between them. DNA for the CDR3: TGCAGTGCTAGAGAGCAGGGTTCCCGCTATGGCTACACCTTC. This gives the protein CSAREQGSRYGYTF.

The rearrangement links TRBV28 to TRBJ1-2, with a tentative D call TRBD1 (6 bases). The CDR3 is 13 residues long. Germline V gene lookup returns CDR1 MDHEN and CDR2 SYDVKM. Trimming shortened V by 7 bases and J by 6 bases, and 15 bases separated the two germline ends. The CDR3 coding sequence is TGTGCCAGCAAATTGGGGGCAGTTGATGGCTACACCTTC. It translates to CASKLGAVDGYTF.

There are a few counts of this clonotype. The V and J genes are TRBV10-3 and TRBJ2-1; 10 bases line up with TRBD2. The V gene end was trimmed by 2 bases and the J gene end by 3 bases; junction bases not matched to a gene: 1. The CDR3 extends over 15 amino acids. Germline CDR1 ENHRY, CDR2 SYGVKD. CDR3 sequence: CAISELAGVYNEQFF. For the CDR3, the DNA is TGTGCCATCAGTGAGCTAGCGGGAGTCTACAATGAGCAGTTCTTC.

This chain connects TRBV7-8 to TRBJ2-7; 9 nucleotides line up with TRBD2. The CDR3 spans 14 residues. Unmatched junction bases numbered 8, after V lost 4 bases and J lost 7 bases. Germline loops: CDR1 SGHVS, CDR2 FQNEAQ. This CDR3 reads CASSYSSGNNEQYF. In DNA, the CDR3 is TGTGCCAGCAGCTACTCTAGCGGGAACAATGAGCAGTACTTC.

The sample holds a few counts of this clonotype. J is TRBJ2-3 and V is TRBV18, with TRBD2 matching 7 bases. The CDR3 contains 15 residues. The V and J ends lost 0 bases and 4 bases, in that order; junction bases with no gene match: 4. Germline V gives CDR1 KGHSH, CDR2 LQKENI. CDR3 sequence reads: CASSPPSSGPDTQYF. The CDR3 bases are TGTGCCAGCTCACCACCGTCTAGCGGTCCAGATACGCAGTATTTT.